The TCR beta chain under discussion was sequenced for a study of graft-versus-host responses after intestinal transplantation. In the study overall: Recipients had transplants, and these were multivisceral, liver-intestinal, or isolated intestinal. Every recipient underwent anti-thymocyte globulin induction, then tacrolimus and steroids for approximately three years.

The repertoire was sequenced with immunoSEQ multiplex PCR; TCRdb's copy has only in-frame clones and lacks some. The data contain roughly 100,000 clones, approximately 90% of them singletons. Between the trimmed V and J ends, which lost 0 bases and 4 bases, there was a span of 4 bases. The germline V gene encodes CDR1 MNHEY and CDR2 SVGAGI. CDR3 length equals 13 residues. Details on this clone: The antigen is not known.

The chain employs TRBV6-5 and TRBJ1-5; D unresolved. This TCR came from a human donor who was the organ donor for an intestinal transplant. This specimen was unstimulated CD8+ T cells sorted from spleen or lymph node cells, taken before transplant. The DNA for the CDR3 is TGTGCCAGCAGTTACTCCCCAAATCAGCCCCAGCATTTT. It codes for CASSYSPNQPQHF.